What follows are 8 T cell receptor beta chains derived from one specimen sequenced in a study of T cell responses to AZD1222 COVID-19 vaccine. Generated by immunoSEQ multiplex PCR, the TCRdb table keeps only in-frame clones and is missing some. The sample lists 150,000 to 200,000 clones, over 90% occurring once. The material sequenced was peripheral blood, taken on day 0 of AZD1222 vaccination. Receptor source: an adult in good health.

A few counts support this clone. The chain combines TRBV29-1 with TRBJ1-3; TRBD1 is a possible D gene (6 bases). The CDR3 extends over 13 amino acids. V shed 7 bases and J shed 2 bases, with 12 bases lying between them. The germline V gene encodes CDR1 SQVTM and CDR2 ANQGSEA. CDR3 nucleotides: TGCAGCGCCGAGGGGGGTGCTGGAAACACCATATATTTT. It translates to CSAEGGAGNTIYF.

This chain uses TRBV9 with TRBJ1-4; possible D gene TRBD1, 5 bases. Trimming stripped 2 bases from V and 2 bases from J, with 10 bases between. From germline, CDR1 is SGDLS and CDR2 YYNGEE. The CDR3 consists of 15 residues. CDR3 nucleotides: TGTGCCAGCAGCGTTTCGCGGGGGACTAATGAAAAACTGTTTTTT. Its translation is CASSVSRGTNEKLFF.

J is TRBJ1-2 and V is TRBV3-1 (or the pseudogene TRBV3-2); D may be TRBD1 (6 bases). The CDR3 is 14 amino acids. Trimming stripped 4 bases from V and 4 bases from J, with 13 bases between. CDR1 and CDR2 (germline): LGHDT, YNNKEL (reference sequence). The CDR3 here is CASSPDGGGYGYTF. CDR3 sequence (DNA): TGTGCCAGCAGCCCTGACGGGGGCGGCTATGGCTACACCTTC.

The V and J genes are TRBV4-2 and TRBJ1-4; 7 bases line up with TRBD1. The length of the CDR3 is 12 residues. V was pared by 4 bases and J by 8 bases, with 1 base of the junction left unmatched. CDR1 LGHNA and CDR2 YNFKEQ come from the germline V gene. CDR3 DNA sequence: TGTGCCAGCAGCCGGGACAGCGAAAAACTGTTTTTT. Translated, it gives CASSRDSEKLFF.

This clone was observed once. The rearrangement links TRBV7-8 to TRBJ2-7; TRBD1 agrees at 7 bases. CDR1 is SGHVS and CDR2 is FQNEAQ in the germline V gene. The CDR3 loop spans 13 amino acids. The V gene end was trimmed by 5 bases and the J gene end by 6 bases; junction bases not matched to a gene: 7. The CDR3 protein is CASSGYRGGEQYF. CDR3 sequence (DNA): TGTGCCAGCAGCGGATACAGGGGTGGCGAGCAGTACTTC.

CDR3 DNA: TGTGCCCGAGAGACGAACACTGAAGCTTTCTTT. Its translation is CARETNTEAFF. The genes are TRBV30 and TRBJ1-1; D ambiguous. Germline V gives CDR1 GTSNPN, CDR2 SVGIG (reference sequence). The CDR3 is 11 residues long. The germline V and J ends were trimmed by 8 bases and 1 base, with 8 bases remaining between them.

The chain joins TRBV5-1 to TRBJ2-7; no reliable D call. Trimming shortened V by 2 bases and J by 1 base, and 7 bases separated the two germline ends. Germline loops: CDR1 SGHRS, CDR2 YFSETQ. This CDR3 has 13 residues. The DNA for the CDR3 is TGCGCCAGCAGCTTATCTGAGTCCTACGAGCAGTACTTC. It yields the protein CASSLSESYEQYF.

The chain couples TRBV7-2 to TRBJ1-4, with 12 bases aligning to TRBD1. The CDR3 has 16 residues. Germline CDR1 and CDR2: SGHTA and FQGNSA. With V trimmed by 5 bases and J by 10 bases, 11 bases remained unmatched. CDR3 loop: CASSGGTGGTFGKLFF. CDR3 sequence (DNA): TGTGCCAGCAGCGGCGGGACAGGGGGCACTTTCGGAAAACTGTTTTTT.